The 16 T cell receptor beta chains given below trace back to one sample, sequenced in a study of blood T cell repertoires in COVID-19. Repertoires were generated with immunoSEQ multiplex PCR, while TCRdb's copy carries only in-frame clones and drops some. The data show about 64,000 clones, 85% to 90% seen once. The sample was peripheral blood. Receptors were obtained from a man over 45 with active COVID-19.

CDR3 coding DNA: TGTGCCAGCAGATCTGACAGGGTGGTGACCCAGTACTTC. This sequence encodes CASRSDRVVTQYF. This chain uses TRBV12-3 or TRBV12-4 with TRBJ2-5, with TRBD1 matching over 7 bases. The V and J ends lost 6 bases and 7 bases, in that order; junction bases with no gene match: 8. The length of the CDR3 is 13 residues.

This sequence joins TRBV12-5 and TRBJ2-3, with a tentative D call TRBD2 (5 bases). Trimming shortened V by 4 bases and J by 1 base, and 15 bases separated the two germline ends. The germline V gene encodes CDR1 LGHNT and CDR2 FRNRAP. This CDR3 comprises 16 residues. CDR3 coding DNA: TGTGCTAGTGGTTCGGGGTCCCTTCAGGGCACAGATACGCAGTATTTT. It specifies CASGSGSLQGTDTQYF.

The CDR3 is CASSVGGFPGNTIYF. As DNA, the CDR3 is TGTGCCAGCAGCGTAGGCGGGTTCCCTGGAAACACCATATATTTT. V usage is TRBV9 and J usage is TRBJ1-3; D is uncertain. Germline V lookup: CDR1 SGDLS, CDR2 YYNGEE. Trimming pared 0 bases from V and 2 bases from J, leaving 9 bases between. The CDR3 is 15 amino acids.

The J gene is TRBJ2-5, the V gene TRBV11-2; TRBD1 matches at 8 bases. The junction had 5 bases not matched to a gene; V was cut back by 3 bases and J by 5 bases. Germline V gene sequence: CDR1 SGHAT, CDR2 FQNNGV. The CDR3 is 14 amino acids. CDR3 amino acids: CASSLDRDEETQYF. The DNA of the CDR3 is TGTGCCAGCAGCTTGGACAGGGACGAGGAGACCCAGTACTTC.

V gene TRBV28 combines with J gene TRBJ2-5; 8 bases match TRBD2. Unmatched junction bases numbered 4, after V lost 3 bases and J lost 4 bases. Germline V CDR1 and CDR2: MDHEN, SYDVKM. The CDR3 totals 14 residues. The CDR3 nucleotides are TGTGCCAGCAGTTTGCGAGCGGGAGCAGAGACCCAGTACTTC. Protein sequence: CASSLRAGAETQYF.

The gene calls are TRBV5-1 and TRBJ2-7; 14 bases match TRBD2. The CDR3 has 18 residues. After removal of 4 bases from V and 3 bases from J, the junction contained 12 bases not matched to a gene. Germline CDR1 is SGHRS and CDR2 is YFSETQ. CDR3 nucleotides: TGCGCCAGCAGCGTGGGGACTAGCGGGGGATCCTTACTCTACGAGCAGTACTTC. Protein sequence: CASSVGTSGGSLLYEQYF.

J is TRBJ1-2 and V is TRBV18; no definite D call. Per germline, CDR1 KGHSH and CDR2 LQKENI. The CDR3 consists of 14 residues. Trimming removed 6 bases from V and 1 base from J, with 12 bases in between. The CDR3, as DNA: TGTGCCAGCTCTCCTAGCGCAGTTAACTATGGCTACACCTTC. This encodes CASSPSAVNYGYTF.

This clone was seen more than once but under ten times. V gene TRBV7-9 combines with J gene TRBJ2-1; possible D gene TRBD1, 6 bases. Germline CDR1 is SEHNR and CDR2 is FQNEAQ (reference sequence). The length of the CDR3 is 12 residues. V lost 5 bases to trimming and J lost 8 bases, with 10 bases between them. In DNA form, the CDR3 reads TGTGCCAGCAGCCTCAGGACAGATGAGCAGTTCTTC. This sequence encodes CASSLRTDEQFF. The complete variable domain, with remaining parts taken from reference TRBV7-9 and TRBJ2-1, reads DTGVSQNPRHKITKRGQNVTFRCDPISEHNRLYWYRQTLGQGPEFLTYFQNEAQLEKSRLLSDRFSAERPKGSFSTLEIQRTEQGDSAMYLCASSLRTDEQFFGPGTRLTVL.

Remarks on this clone: This specimen includes other DNA sequences encoding the same CDR3. This chain links TRBV5-5 with TRBJ2-5, with 9 positions matching TRBD1. This CDR3 comprises 14 residues. Per germline, CDR1 SGHKS and CDR2 YYEKEE (reference sequence). J was trimmed by 4 bases and V by 0 bases; bases with no gene match: 1. The CDR3 is CASSLGQGGETQYF. DNA of the CDR3: TGTGCCAGCAGCTTGGGACAGGGGGGAGAGACCCAGTACTTC.

The chain has TRBV6-5 and TRBJ1-5; 7 bases agree with TRBD1. Germline CDR1 MNHEY, CDR2 SVGAGI. The CDR3 length is 15 residues. The V gene end was trimmed by 7 bases and the J gene end by 2 bases; junction bases not matched to a gene: 8. The CDR3 DNA sequence: TGTGCCAGCAAATTACAGGGGAACGGCAATCAGCCCCAGCATTTT. Translating it yields CASKLQGNGNQPQHF.

This chain joins TRBV19 and TRBJ2-2; 7 nucleotides line up with TRBD2. The CDR3 runs to 15 residues. Germline V gives CDR1 LNHDA, CDR2 SQIVND (reference sequence). V lost 8 bases, J lost 3 bases, and 9 bases stayed unmatched. CDR3 DNA sequence: TGTGCCAGTGGGCCTGGAGGGAGGGACACCGGGGAGCTGTTTTTT. The encoded protein is CASGPGGRDTGELFF. The full variable domain, rest sourced from reference TRBV19 and TRBJ2-2, is DGGITQSPKYLFRKEGQNVTLSCEQNLNHDAMYWYRQDPGQGLRLIYYSQIVNDFQKGDIAEGYSVSREKKESFPLTVTSAQKNPTAFYLCASGPGGRDTGELFFGEGSRLTVL.

This chain joins TRBV30 and TRBJ1-5, with D possibly being TRBD1 (5 bases). This CDR3 is 13 amino acids long. Germline CDR1 is GTSNPN and CDR2 is SVGIG (reference sequence). V was trimmed by 3 bases and J by 8 bases, leaving 14 bases between them. The CDR3: CAWSWGSQKPQHF. The CDR3 DNA is TGTGCCTGGAGCTGGGGCAGCCAGAAGCCCCAGCATTTT.

Comments on this clone: At one of its ends the junction is not consistent with the germline gene, which may arise from a read error. The chain has TRBV5-6 and TRBJ2-7, with D unresolved. The CDR3 runs 14 residues. Germline V gives CDR1 SGHDT, CDR2 YYEEEE. In nucleotides, the CDR3 is TGTGCCAGCAGTTTGGAAGAGGTGGTTGGCGAGCAGTACTTC. Translated: CASSLEEVVGEQYF.

V gene TRBV6-5 combines with J gene TRBJ2-7; 7 bases map to TRBD1. V gave up 10 bases and J gave up 1 base; unmatched junction bases: 10. Germline V gene lookup returns CDR1 MNHEY and CDR2 SVGAGI. This CDR3 is 14 amino acids long. The CDR3 DNA reads TGTGCCACGCTGGGGGACAGCCGTTCCTACGAGCAGTACTTC. Its translation: CATLGDSRSYEQYF.

The chain joins TRBV6-5 to TRBJ2-7; 8 bases agree with TRBD2. CDR3 size: 14 residues. The V gene's germline CDR1 is MNHEY and CDR2 SVGAGI. V lost 6 bases, J lost 3 bases, and 7 bases stayed unmatched. CDR3 sequence: CASSFSGNGYEQYF. The DNA of the CDR3 is TGTGCCAGCAGCTTTAGCGGGAACGGCTACGAGCAGTACTTC.

The V call is TRBV5-4, the J call TRBJ2-2; 9 bases map to TRBD2. Unmatched junction bases numbered 1, after V lost 4 bases and J lost 0 bases. The CDR3 is 15 residues long. The V gene's germline CDR1 is SGHNT and CDR2 YYREEE (reference sequence). CDR3 DNA sequence: TGTGCCAGCAGCCGCGGGGGGGCGAACACCGGGGAGCTGTTTTTT. This codes for CASSRGGANTGELFF.